The 26 T cell receptor beta chains below were found in one sample sequenced in a study of shared clonotypes between healthy human individuals. The assay was immunoSEQ multiplex PCR, and TCRdb's table has in-frame clones only and misses some. The table has fewer than 2.5 million clones, 93% seen once. The specimen sequenced was naive CD4+ T cells from PBMCs. Subset in this sample: CD45RA+ positively selected. Source of these receptors: a man in his late teens or twenties in good health. Some clones in this sample may be carry-over from other donors' samples.

V is TRBV11-2 and J is TRBJ2-7, with D perhaps matching TRBD1 (5 bases). The CDR3 runs to 16 residues. V lost 2 bases to trimming and J lost 0 bases, with 14 bases between them. Germline V lookup: CDR1 SGHAT, CDR2 FQNNGV. As DNA, the CDR3 is TGTGCCAGCAGCTTATTATTTGGGGCCAGCTCCTACGAGCAGTACTTC. Protein sequence: CASSLLFGASSYEQYF.

The chain has TRBV15 and TRBJ2-7; no reliable D call. This CDR3 is built from 13 residues. Germline V gene data show CDR1 as LNHNV and CDR2 as YYDKDF (reference sequence). Trimming cost V 5 bases and J 1 base, with 9 bases left between them. CDR3 DNA: TGTGCCACCAGCGGCGACGGATCCTACGAGCAGTACTTC. Residues: CATSGDGSYEQYF.

The chain is built from TRBV23-1 and TRBJ2-1; TRBD2 matches 7 bases. TRBV23-1 belongs to the ORF category, with a function that is uncertain. After removal of 0 bases from V and 5 bases from J, the junction contained 13 bases not matched to a gene. The CDR3 length is 18 residues. The CDR3 is CASSQSSQLAGENNEQFF. Written as DNA, the CDR3 is TGCGCCAGCAGTCAATCGTCCCAGCTCGCGGGGGAAAACAATGAGCAGTTCTTC.

The V gene is TRBV5-1, the J gene TRBJ2-7, with D possibly TRBD1 on 6 matching bases. The length of the CDR3 is 14 residues. Trimming cost V 3 bases and J 0 bases, with 10 bases left between them. The germline gives CDR1 SGHRS, CDR2 YFSETQ. The CDR3 nucleotides are TGCGCCAGCAGCTATGACAGGACCTCCTACGAGCAGTACTTC. It specifies CASSYDRTSYEQYF.

J is TRBJ1-2 and V is TRBV19; TRBD1 aligns across 7 bases. The V gene end was trimmed by 1 base and the J gene end by 4 bases; junction bases not matched to a gene: 12. The CDR3 extends over 17 amino acids. CDR1 LNHDA and CDR2 SQIVND come from the germline V gene (reference sequence). The CDR3 sequence is CASSIGQTGRRSYGYTF. The CDR3 nucleotides read TGTGCCAGTAGTATAGGTCAGACAGGGAGAAGAAGCTATGGCTACACCTTC.

About this clone itself: Different DNA sequences within this sample yield the same CDR3. The chain has TRBV28 and TRBJ2-3; D not resolved. CDR1 MDHEN and CDR2 SYDVKM come from the germline V gene. V was trimmed by 3 bases and J by 0 bases, leaving 7 bases between them. The CDR3 has 14 residues. The chain's CDR3 is CASSLVQSTDTQYF. For the CDR3, the DNA is TGTGCCAGCAGTTTGGTGCAGAGCACAGATACGCAGTATTTT.

This rearrangement joins TRBV18 to TRBJ2-2; 8 bases are a match to TRBD1. Germline CDR1 is KGHSH and CDR2 is LQKENI. The V and J ends lost 3 bases and 7 bases, in that order; junction bases with no gene match: 7. The CDR3 loop spans 15 amino acids. CDR3 bases: TGTGCCAGCTCACCTTTGCAGGGGGCCCACGGGGAGCTGTTTTTT. This translates into CASSPLQGAHGELFF.

This chain connects TRBV5-1 to TRBJ1-6; D may be TRBD1 (6 bases). Trimming pared 6 bases from V and 5 bases from J, leaving 9 bases between. This CDR3 spans 13 amino acids. Germline V lookup: CDR1 SGHRS, CDR2 YFSETQ. The CDR3 is CASKNRDNSPLHF. The CDR3 DNA follows: TGCGCCAGCAAGAACAGGGATAATTCACCCCTCCACTTT.

The chain recombines TRBV11-2 with TRBJ1-3; possible D gene TRBD1, 5 bases. In germline, CDR1 is SGHAT, CDR2 FQNNGV. The CDR3 is 17 amino acids. V gave up 1 base and J gave up 0 bases, with 13 bases separating them. CDR3 sequence (DNA): TGTGCCAGCAGCTTAGTCGCAGGGTCGATCTCTGGAAACACCATATATTTT. It codes for CASSLVAGSISGNTIYF.

The chain combines TRBV4-1 with TRBJ2-1; possible D gene TRBD2, 6 bases. The V gene lost 3 bases and the J gene lost 6 bases, with 21 bases spanning the gap. Germline lookup yields CDR1 MGHRA and CDR2 YSYEKL. The CDR3 is 17 amino acids. CDR3 nucleotides: TGCGCCAGCAGCCAGAGCCTTTCTCTAGCGTCTTTCAATGAGCAGTTCTTC. Translating gives CASSQSLSLASFNEQFF.

The V call is TRBV5-8, the J call TRBJ1-1; TRBD1 is a possible D gene (6 bases). CDR3 length: 14 residues. The germline V and J ends were trimmed by 3 bases and 6 bases, with 15 bases remaining between them. The germline V gene has CDR1 SGHTS and CDR2 YDEGEE. The CDR3 here is CASSWRGAAAEAFF. In nucleotides, the CDR3 is TGTGCCAGCAGCTGGAGGGGGGCAGCCGCTGAAGCTTTCTTT.

The gene calls are TRBV6-6 and TRBJ1-2, with 9 bases that match TRBD1. This CDR3 is 15 amino acids long. CDR1 is MNHNY and CDR2 is SVGAGI in the germline V gene (reference sequence). With V trimmed by 5 bases and J by 5 bases, 9 bases remained unmatched. The CDR3 protein is CASSRHGTGRYGYTF. The CDR3 region has the DNA TGTGCCAGCAGTAGGCACGGGACAGGGCGATATGGCTACACCTTC.

The chain combines TRBV6-1 with TRBJ2-7, with 9 bases matching TRBD1. V gave up 6 bases and J gave up 3 bases; unmatched junction bases: 6. CDR3 length equals 14 residues. The germline V gene encodes CDR1 MNHNS and CDR2 SASEGT. CDR3 amino acids: CASRPGQGIYEQYF. In DNA form, the CDR3 reads TGTGCCAGCAGACCGGGACAGGGTATCTACGAGCAGTACTTC.

The J gene is TRBJ1-2, the V gene TRBV5-1; D not certain. The CDR3 is 13 residues long. Germline lookup yields CDR1 SGHRS and CDR2 YFSETQ. The V and J ends lost 0 bases and 4 bases respectively, with 7 bases between them. The CDR3 is CASSLVGFYGYTF. The CDR3 DNA reads TGCGCCAGCAGCTTGGTAGGGTTCTATGGCTACACCTTC.

About this clone itself: Distinct nucleotide sequences in the sample also encode this CDR3. The rearrangement joins TRBV6-1 to TRBJ1-5, with 7 bases identical to TRBD1. Germline lookup yields CDR1 MNHNS and CDR2 SASEGT. CDR3 length: 13 amino acids. The V gene end was trimmed by 6 bases and the J gene end by 4 bases; junction bases not matched to a gene: 3. Here the CDR3 reads CASSETGNQPQHF. In DNA, the CDR3 is TGTGCCAGCAGCGAGACAGGGAATCAGCCCCAGCATTTT.

This sequence joins TRBV5-4 and TRBJ1-4, with D perhaps TRBD1 (6 bases). The CDR3 runs to 14 residues. CDR1 and CDR2 from the germline V gene are SGHNT and YYREEE (reference sequence). The V and J ends lost 3 bases and 8 bases respectively, with 14 bases between them. The CDR3 region has the DNA TGTGCCAGCAGCTACTCCGGGACACGGGAAAAACTGTTTTTT. Amino acids: CASSYSGTREKLFF.

The V and J genes are TRBV5-1 and TRBJ2-3; 7 bases line up with TRBD1. The CDR3 runs to 17 residues. J lost 1 base, V lost 4 bases, and 12 bases had no gene match. From germline, CDR1 is SGHRS and CDR2 YFSETQ. CDR3 sequence: CASSRIIQGTRTDTQYF. In DNA, the CDR3 is TGCGCCAGCAGCCGCATAATACAGGGGACCCGCACAGATACGCAGTATTTT.

This chain uses TRBV19 with TRBJ2-2; no definite D call. The V gene lost 6 bases and the J gene lost 4 bases, with 9 bases spanning the gap. Germline V CDR1 and CDR2: LNHDA, SQIVND (reference sequence). CDR3 length: 13 residues. The CDR3 nucleotides read TGTGCCAGTAGAAGAGGTCCCACCGGGGAGCTGTTTTTT. Protein product: CASRRGPTGELFF.

The V gene is TRBV7-8, the J gene TRBJ2-1; no definite D call. The germline gives CDR1 SGHVS, CDR2 FQNEAQ. The CDR3 contains 13 residues. Between the trimmed V and J ends, which lost 2 bases and 7 bases, there was a span of 9 bases. CDR3 nucleotide sequence: TGTGCCAGCAGCTTATCCCTTGGGAATGAGCAGTTCTTC. Amino acids: CASSLSLGNEQFF.

This clone has a handful of counts. The V call is TRBV4-1, the J call TRBJ2-7; TRBD1 agrees at 11 bases. After removal of 3 bases from V and 3 bases from J, the junction contained 4 bases not matched to a gene. The CDR3 runs to 15 residues. CDR1 and CDR2 (germline): MGHRA, YSYEKL. The CDR3 region has the DNA TGCGCCAGCAGCCAGGGACAGGGGGAAGGCTACGAGCAGTACTTC. Its protein product is CASSQGQGEGYEQYF.

The CDR3 loop is CASSLRPTGDETQYF. The CDR3 coding sequence is TGTGCCAGCAGCCTAAGACCGACAGGGGACGAGACCCAGTACTTC. The chain links TRBV5-6 to TRBJ2-5; 8 bases match TRBD1. The CDR3 spans 15 residues. J was trimmed by 5 bases and V by 4 bases; bases with no gene match: 10. The germline gives CDR1 SGHDT, CDR2 YYEEEE.

V usage is TRBV5-4 and J usage is TRBJ2-7; tentatively, D is TRBD2 (7 bases). The V gene lost 0 bases and the J gene lost 1 base, with 14 bases spanning the gap. The CDR3 totals 16 residues. CDR1 is SGHNT and CDR2 is YYREEE in the germline V gene (reference sequence). In nucleotides, the CDR3 is TGTGCCAGCAGCTTGGTGGGGGGGCGTCAGTCCTACGAGCAGTACTTC. This translates into CASSLVGGRQSYEQYF.

The chain recombines TRBV18 with TRBJ2-2; D is ambiguous. The germline CDR1 and CDR2 sequences are KGHSH and LQKENI. Trimming removed 0 bases at V and 3 bases at J, with 11 bases between. The CDR3 spans 16 residues. The CDR3 DNA follows: TGTGCCAGCTCACCACCGGCCCTATGGGACACCGGGGAGCTGTTTTTT. It translates to CASSPPALWDTGELFF.

The chain employs TRBV6-5 and TRBJ1-3; tentatively, D is TRBD1 (6 bases). CDR3 length: 12 residues. V lost 8 bases, J lost 4 bases, and 9 bases lay in between. Germline V gene sequence: CDR1 MNHEY, CDR2 SVGAGI. In DNA, the CDR3 is TGTGCCAGCTCTACAGGGGGAAACACCATATATTTT. Its protein is CASSTGGNTIYF.

The chain employs TRBV4-1 and TRBJ2-7; D perhaps matches TRBD1 (5 bases). V was clipped by 3 bases and J by 3 bases, with 15 bases between them. Germline CDR1 is MGHRA and CDR2 is YSYEKL. The CDR3 has 15 amino acids. Here the CDR3 reads CASSHYRGNVYEQYF. DNA of the CDR3: TGCGCCAGCAGCCATTATAGGGGAAATGTCTACGAGCAGTACTTC.

In regard to this clone: The sample contains more than one DNA sequence encoding this CDR3. The chain recombines TRBV9 with TRBJ2-1; 11 positions agree with TRBD2. Germline V CDR1 and CDR2: SGDLS, YYNGEE. The CDR3 sequence is 15 residues long. V lost 0 bases, J lost 6 bases, and 2 bases stayed unmatched. The CDR3 loop is CASSVGLAGGNEQFF. CDR3 sequence (DNA): TGTGCCAGCAGCGTAGGGCTAGCGGGAGGCAATGAGCAGTTCTTC.